This TCR beta chain is drawn from a study of blood T cells in healthy people across ages. Of note for this clonotype: A much larger clone lies a single base off, so this may be a read error.

No fewer than 7 million PBMCs went into each sample. The J segment lost 7 bases and the V segment lost 3 bases, leaving 6 bases of the junction unmatched. This CDR3 is built from 13 residues. A second roughly 7 to 11 cycle PCR used barcoded and J-beta primers. TCRdb passed the 5' RACE reads through MiXCR, listing each CDR3 protein once. Altogether roughly 650,000 distinct CDR3 sequences are present, 32% being singletons, with the ten largest covering 15%. Sequences were obtained from blood. This sequence was found in a woman older than 75 in good health. This rearrangement joins TRBV12-3 or TRBV12-4 to TRBJ2-7, with 7 nucleotides matching TRBD1. The CDR3 loop reads CASSLTGYGEQYF. DNA for the CDR3: TGTGCCAGCAGTTTGACAGGGTATGGTGAGCAGTACTTC.